Here is one T cell receptor (beta chain) with its context. What it recognizes is unknown. This entry belongs to a study of T cells in narcolepsy. This CDR3 comprises 13 residues. V was pared by 3 bases and J by 3 bases, with 7 bases between. CDR1 LNHDA and CDR2 SQIVND come from the germline V gene (reference sequence). Whole-study findings and limits: No autoreactive T cell clone sequences appeared in some memory CD4+ repertoires. HCRT-specific and TRIB2-specific autoreactive clonotypes appeared among same-patient CSF and blood CD4+ clonotypes.

Profiled with immunoSEQ multiplex PCR; TCRdb holds only in-frame clones, not every one. The top ten hold roughly 2.5% of the sample, which has around 30,000 clones, over 65% seen once. This receptor was identified in a human donor in good health. The chain couples TRBV19 to TRBJ2-3; D is unclear. Sequencing used memory (CD45RA-) CD4+ T cells from blood. The CDR3 DNA is TGTGCCAGTAGTATTAGCCTGACAGATACGCAGTATTTT. This encodes CASSISLTDTQYF.